One sample yielded the 22 T cell receptor beta chains listed below, sequenced in a study of beta chain features in type 1 diabetes. Isolated RNA was reverse transcribed in full, so expressed TCRB transcripts were sequenced. The repertoire was sequenced with immunoSEQ multiplex PCR; TCRdb's copy has only in-frame clones and lacks some. The table shows 330,000 or so clones, with 12% to 15% occurring only once. Sample: central memory CD4+ T cells from blood. These TCRs come from a man aged 30 to 39 in good health.

This clone occurred a few times. The genes are TRBV5-4 and TRBJ2-2, with a weak D call TRBD1 (6 bases). CDR1 is SGHNT, CDR2 YYREEE, per germline (reference sequence). This CDR3 region has 15 residues. The ends were cut back, 2 bases at V and 2 bases at J, with 10 bases in the middle. The CDR3, as DNA: TGTGCCAGCAGCTTTGGGGGCTCCAACACCGGGGAGCTGTTTTTT. Translating gives CASSFGGSNTGELFF.

This clone has only a few counts. The rearrangement links TRBV7-2 to TRBJ2-5; D is ambiguous. This CDR3 spans 12 amino acids. CDR1 and CDR2 (germline): SGHTA, FQGNSA. Trimming took off 4 bases at V and 2 bases at J, with 5 bases between the two ends. The CDR3 sequence: CASSWRQETQYF. In DNA, the CDR3 is TGTGCCAGCAGCTGGCGACAAGAGACCCAGTACTTC.

This clone was seen more than once but under ten times. The V and J genes are TRBV7-2 and TRBJ1-2, with TRBD1 identical over 7 bases. The CDR3 covers 14 residues. CDR1 SGHTA and CDR2 FQGNSA come from the germline V gene. Losses at the gene ends were 7 bases for V and 5 bases for J; bases not matched to a gene: 10. CDR3 protein: CASIRQGLDYGYTF. The CDR3 coding sequence is TGTGCCAGCATCAGACAGGGCTTAGATTATGGCTACACCTTC.

The CDR3 protein is CASSLYFKDRGDTEAFF. The DNA of the CDR3 is TGTGCCAGCAGCCTCTATTTTAAGGACAGGGGTGACACTGAAGCTTTCTTT. The chain recombines TRBV5-6 with TRBJ1-1; 9 bases match TRBD1. This CDR3 has 17 amino acids. The J segment lost 3 bases and the V segment lost 4 bases, leaving 13 bases of the junction unmatched. Germline V gives CDR1 SGHDT, CDR2 YYEEEE.

This clone was counted only a few times. V gene TRBV11-1 combines with J gene TRBJ2-5; D is possibly TRBD1 or TRBD2 (5 bases each). CDR1 and CDR2 from the germline V gene are SGHAT and FQDESV (reference sequence). Trimming shortened V by 4 bases and J by 5 bases, and 17 bases separated the two germline ends. This CDR3 comprises 15 residues. The CDR3 is CASSSRGHPWETQYF. The CDR3 region has the DNA TGTGCCAGCAGCTCCCGGGGCCACCCTTGGGAGACCCAGTACTTC.

This clone was detected many times. J is TRBJ1-1 and V is TRBV7-2; 8 bases align to TRBD1. V shed 2 bases, J shed 4 bases, and the junction held 6 bases outside the gene matches. This CDR3 has 15 amino acids. Germline V gene data show CDR1 as SGHTA and CDR2 as FQGNSA. CDR3 nucleotides: TGTGCCAGCAGCTTACGACAGGGGTTGGTCACTGAAGCTTTCTTT. This sequence encodes CASSLRQGLVTEAFF.

Only a few counts were recorded for this clone. The J gene is TRBJ1-2, the V gene TRBV19, with 9 bases lining up with TRBD1. Germline trimming cut 4 bases from V and 4 bases from J; bases unmatched to any gene: 4. Germline CDR1 and CDR2: LNHDA and SQIVND (reference sequence). The CDR3 loop spans 14 amino acids. The chain's CDR3 is CASSTGTGIYGYTF. CDR3 bases: TGTGCCAGTAGTACCGGGACAGGGATCTATGGCTACACCTTC.

This clone was seen a few times. The chain employs TRBV7-9 and TRBJ2-2; TRBD2 might be the D (6 bases). V was pared by 3 bases and J by 7 bases, with 9 bases between. Germline V gene lookup returns CDR1 SEHNR and CDR2 FQNEAQ (reference sequence). The CDR3 runs 13 residues. The CDR3: CASSFGGVGELFF. The DNA of the CDR3 is TGTGCCAGCAGCTTCGGCGGGGTCGGGGAGCTGTTTTTT.

This clone showed up many times. The rearrangement joins TRBV6-1 to TRBJ2-7; 12 bases agree with TRBD1. Germline CDR1 and CDR2: MNHNS and SASEGT. The ends lost 2 bases at V and 2 bases at J; junction bases unmatched: 4. CDR3 length: 16 amino acids. CDR3 DNA sequence: TGTGCCAGCAGTGAACCGGGACAGGGGGCCACCTACGAGCAGTACTTC. Residues: CASSEPGQGATYEQYF.

This clone was seen only a few times. This chain joins TRBV7-9 and TRBJ1-6; D possibly corresponds to TRBD1 (5 bases). Trimming pared 4 bases from V and 13 bases from J, leaving 17 bases between. The CDR3 consists of 14 residues. The V gene's germline CDR1 is SEHNR and CDR2 FQNEAQ (reference sequence). Here the CDR3 DNA reads TGTGCCAGCAGCTCCTGGACGTCGGGGGAGCCCCTCCACTTT. This sequence encodes CASSSWTSGEPLHF.

This clone has more than one count but fewer than ten. The chain links TRBV2 to TRBJ2-1; the match to TRBD2 covers 14 bases. Germline CDR1 reads SNHLY; CDR2 reads FYNNEI. This CDR3 spans 16 amino acids. The J segment lost 5 bases and the V segment lost 6 bases, leaving 6 bases of the junction unmatched. In nucleotides, the CDR3 is TGTGCCAGCAGGCGACTAGCGGGGGGGCAGGACAATGAGCAGTTCTTC. Protein: CASRRLAGGQDNEQFF.

There are a few counts of this clone. The CDR3 spells CASSQQLAGDTDTQYF. As DNA, the CDR3 is TGTGCCAGCAGCCAACAACTAGCGGGAGACACAGATACGCAGTATTTT. The chain joins TRBV14 to TRBJ2-3; TRBD2 agrees at 11 bases. V gave up 2 bases and J gave up 2 bases; unmatched junction bases: 3. This CDR3 comprises 16 residues. Germline CDR1 and CDR2: SGHDN and FVKESK.

The rearrangement links TRBV4-3 to TRBJ1-2; no firm D call. The CDR3 length is 13 residues. Germline loops: CDR1 LGHNA, CDR2 YSLEER. V gave up 1 base and J gave up 10 bases, with 13 bases separating them. Here the CDR3 DNA reads TGCGCCAGCAGCCAAGGGTCGGTTTCGGCCTACACCTTC. The encoded protein is CASSQGSVSAYTF.

The J gene is TRBJ1-1, the V gene TRBV13, with D maybe TRBD1 (5 bases). The CDR3 contains 14 residues. Germline lookup yields CDR1 PRHDT and CDR2 FYEKMQ (reference sequence). V lost 1 base and J 3 bases, leaving 9 bases between the germline ends. This CDR3 reads CASSLVQGHTEAFF. Written as DNA, the CDR3 is TGTGCCAGCAGCTTAGTCCAGGGTCACACTGAAGCTTTCTTT.

This clone has more than one count but fewer than ten. The V call is TRBV27, the J call TRBJ2-5, with D unresolved. Germline V lookup: CDR1 MNHEY, CDR2 SMNVEV (reference sequence). This CDR3 spans 14 amino acids. The V end was cut by 1 base, the J end by 4 bases, with 10 bases between. The CDR3 DNA reads TGTGCCAGCAGTTTATATGACCGGTCAGAGACCCAGTACTTC. Translated, it gives CASSLYDRSETQYF.

This clone has only a few counts. The V gene is TRBV29-1, the J gene TRBJ2-2; D is uncertain. Trimming stripped 4 bases from V and 6 bases from J, with 3 bases between. The CDR3 is 10 residues long. Germline V lookup: CDR1 SQVTM, CDR2 ANQGSEA. The CDR3 region is CSVVAGELFF. The DNA for the CDR3 is TGCAGCGTTGTAGCCGGGGAGCTGTTTTTT.

This clone has just one count. The chain has TRBV7-8 and TRBJ1-2; the D gene is possibly TRBD1 (6 bases). Trimming pared 5 bases from V and 5 bases from J, leaving 30 bases between. The CDR3 sequence is 19 residues long. Germline CDR1 and CDR2: SGHVS and FQNEAQ. CDR3 DNA sequence: TGTGCCAGCAGCCCACTACCTTCACTGCGACGGACAGATGGATATGGCTACACCTTC. Amino acids: CASSPLPSLRRTDGYGYTF.

This clone was detected a few times. V gene TRBV5-6 combines with J gene TRBJ1-2; 7 nucleotides match TRBD1. The CDR3 totals 15 residues. V shed 4 bases and J 8 bases; nucleotides not matched to a gene: 14. The V gene's germline CDR1 is SGHDT and CDR2 YYEEEE. CDR3 DNA sequence: TGTGCCAGCAGCCAACGGACAGGTTCAATGATGGGCTACACCTTC. Its protein is CASSQRTGSMMGYTF.

The sample holds many counts of this clone. V is TRBV7-2 and J is TRBJ1-2; D gene unclear. This CDR3 comprises 12 residues. Germline V lookup: CDR1 SGHTA, CDR2 FQGNSA. V dropped 1 base and J dropped 13 bases, with 13 bases sitting between them. This CDR3 reads CASSLGTQRCTF. The CDR3 DNA reads TGTGCCAGCAGCTTAGGGACTCAACGATGCACCTTC. Supplemented by reference TRBV7-2 and TRBJ1-2, the full variable domain reads GAGVSQSPSNKVTEKGKDVELRCDPISGHTALYWYRQSLGQGLEFLIYFQGNSAPDKSGLPSDRFSAERTGGSVSTLTIQRTQQEDSAVYLCASSLGTQRCTFGSGTRLTVV.

The chain recombines TRBV6-1 with TRBJ2-5, with TRBD2 matching over 8 bases. CDR1 is MNHNS, CDR2 SASEGT, per germline. The CDR3 loop spans 16 amino acids. The V gene end was trimmed by 2 bases and the J gene end by 6 bases; junction bases not matched to a gene: 11. For the CDR3, the DNA is TGTGCCAGCAGTGAAACGCCGAGCGGGAGTGGGAAGACCCAGTACTTC. Protein product: CASSETPSGSGKTQYF.

This clone came up a few times. V is TRBV27 and J is TRBJ1-1, with D possibly matching TRBD1 (6 bases). The CDR3 covers 13 residues. The V end was cut by 7 bases, the J end by 1 base, with 10 bases between. Germline-derived CDR1 and CDR2 are MNHEY and SMNVEV (reference sequence). CDR3 protein: CASKRGWNTEAFF. Written as DNA, the CDR3 is TGTGCCAGCAAAAGGGGGTGGAACACTGAAGCTTTCTTT.

The J gene is TRBJ1-5, the V gene TRBV6-1, with a possible D match to TRBD1 (6 bases). CDR1 and CDR2 (germline): MNHNS, SASEGT. CDR3 length: 17 amino acids. The germline V and J ends were trimmed by 0 bases and 6 bases, with 18 bases remaining between them. The CDR3 region has the DNA TGTGCCAGCAGTGAAGCCCTTCCGGGGGCAACGGGTCAGCCCCAGCATTTT. This codes for CASSEALPGATGQPQHF.